This paragraph covers one TCR beta chain sequence. The record originates from a study of T cell changes during pregnancy in multiple sclerosis. Germline CDR1 and CDR2: ENHRY and SYGVKD. The ends were cut back, 0 bases at V and 10 bases at J, with 7 bases in the middle. CDR3 length equals 12 residues. Produced via immunoSEQ multiplex PCR; TCRdb's table is partial and in-frame only. The sample has around 42,000 clones, around nine tenths seen once; the top ten hold around 5%. The chain uses TRBV10-3 and TRBJ2-1; D not certain. Sequenced material: peripheral blood, taken in the first trimester of pregnancy. The source of this sequence is a female donor in good health, enrolled as a control in a pregnancy study. CDR3 protein: CAISESVREQFF. The CDR3 region has the DNA TGTGCCATCAGTGAGTCGGTGAGAGAGCAGTTCTTC.